This entry describes one T cell receptor beta chain. This specimen comes from a study of response to subunit inactivated influenza vaccine. V was cut by 4 bases and J by 8 bases, with 17 bases left in between. The germline CDR1 and CDR2 sequences are MGHRA and YSYEKL. The CDR3 runs to 15 residues. TCRdb re-called the RT-PCR reads through MiXCR, storing one row per CDR3 protein. The sample lists about 570,000 distinct CDR3 sequences, 11% occurring once. The same sample was also studied in work on T cells expressing NK-cell markers. That source adds: 5'RACE template switching built TCR beta cDNA with unique molecular identifiers. Of eight sequenced donors, seven were HCMV-seropositive and one HCMV-seronegative. Each of six donors carried dominant NKG2C+ clonotypes accounting for about 1.0-7.5% of CD8+ T cells. Unclear, still, was the HCMV specificity of the expanded NKG2C+ T cell clones.

The material was PBMCs from blood, obtained on the day of vaccination. The receptor was isolated from a man aged 45 to 65 who received an inactivated influenza vaccine. The chain has TRBV4-1 and TRBJ1-4; D perhaps matches TRBD1 (6 bases). The CDR3, as DNA: TGCGCCAGCAGCCTACGTTCCGGGGGCGGGGAAAAACTGTTTTTT. Residues: CASSLRSGGGEKLFF.